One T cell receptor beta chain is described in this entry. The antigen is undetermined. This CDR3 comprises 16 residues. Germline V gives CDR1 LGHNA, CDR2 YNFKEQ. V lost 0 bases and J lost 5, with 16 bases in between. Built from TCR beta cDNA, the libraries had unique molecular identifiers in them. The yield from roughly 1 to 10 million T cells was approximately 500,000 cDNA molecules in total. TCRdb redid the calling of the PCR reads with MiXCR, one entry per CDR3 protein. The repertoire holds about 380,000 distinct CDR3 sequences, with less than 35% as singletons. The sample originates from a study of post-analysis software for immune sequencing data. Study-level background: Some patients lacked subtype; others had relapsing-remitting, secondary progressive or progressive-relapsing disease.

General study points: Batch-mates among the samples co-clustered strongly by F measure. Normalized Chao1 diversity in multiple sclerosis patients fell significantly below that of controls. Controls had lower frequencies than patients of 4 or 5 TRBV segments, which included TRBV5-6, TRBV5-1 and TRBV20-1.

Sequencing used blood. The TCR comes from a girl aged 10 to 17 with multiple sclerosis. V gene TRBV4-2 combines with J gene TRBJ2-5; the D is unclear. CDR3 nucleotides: TGTGCCAGCAGCCAAGAGCTCACTACCCCATTGGAGACCCAGTACTTC. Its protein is CASSQELTTPLETQYF.